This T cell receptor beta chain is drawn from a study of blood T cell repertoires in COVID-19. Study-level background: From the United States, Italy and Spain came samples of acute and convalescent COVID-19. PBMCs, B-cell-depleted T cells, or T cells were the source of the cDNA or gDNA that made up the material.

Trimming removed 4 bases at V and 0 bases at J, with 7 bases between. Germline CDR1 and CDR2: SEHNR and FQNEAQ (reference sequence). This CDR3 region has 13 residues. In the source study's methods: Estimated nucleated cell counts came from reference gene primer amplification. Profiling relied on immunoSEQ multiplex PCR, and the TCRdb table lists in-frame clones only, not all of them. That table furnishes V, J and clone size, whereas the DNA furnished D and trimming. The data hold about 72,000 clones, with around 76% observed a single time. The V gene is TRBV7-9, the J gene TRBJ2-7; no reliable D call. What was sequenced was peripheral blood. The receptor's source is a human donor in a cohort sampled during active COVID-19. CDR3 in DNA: TGTGCCAGCAGCTCCCGTATCTCCTACGAGCAGTACTTC. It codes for CASSSRISYEQYF.